A single sample is the source of the 22 T cell receptor beta chains below, sequenced in a study of T cell repertoires in cytomegalovirus infection. One entry per CDR3 protein results from TCRdb running MiXCR on the reads. The table lists under 600,000 distinct CDR3 sequences, approximately 17% of them singletons. The specimen was CD8+ T cells from PBMCs. Receptor source: a human donor in good health (CMV status not recorded). Some clones in this sample may be carry-over from other donors' samples.

This clonotype was recorded many times. This chain uses TRBV7-6 with TRBJ2-1; TRBD1 aligns across 8 bases. Trimming took 5 bases from V and 4 from J; bases not matched to a gene: 13. Germline assignment: CDR1 SGHVS and CDR2 FNYEAQ. The CDR3 runs to 17 residues. The DNA of the CDR3 is TGTGCCAGCAGCCCAGCACCCAGGACAGGGATGTACAATGAGCAGTTCTTC. It translates to CASSPAPRTGMYNEQFF.

Many counts were recorded for this clonotype. The gene calls are TRBV7-7 and TRBJ2-5; perhaps TRBD1 as D (5 bases). Between the trimmed V and J ends, which lost 1 base and 1 base, there was a span of 10 bases. The CDR3 covers 15 residues. Germline CDR1 and CDR2: SSHAT and FNYEAQ (reference sequence). Here the CDR3 reads CASSLETDSQETQYF. CDR3 nucleotide sequence: TGTGCCAGCAGCTTAGAGACAGATTCCCAAGAGACCCAGTACTTC. The full variable domain, rest sourced from reference TRBV7-7 and TRBJ2-5, is GAGVSQSPRYKVTKRGQDVTLRCDPISSHATLYWYQQALGQGPEFLTYFNYEAQPDKSGLPSDRFSAERPEGSISTLTIQRTEQRDSAMYRCASSLETDSQETQYFGPGTRLLVL.

This clonotype was picked up many times. V is TRBV9 and J is TRBJ1-2; D possibly corresponds to TRBD1 (6 bases). V was cut by 7 bases and J by 2 bases, with 12 bases left in between. Germline V gene lookup returns CDR1 SGDLS and CDR2 YYNGEE. The CDR3 is 13 residues long. CDR3 residues: CASGEQGNYGYTF. The CDR3 bases are TGTGCCAGCGGAGAGCAGGGGAACTATGGCTACACCTTC.

This clonotype was counted between two and nine times. DNA of the CDR3: TGTGCCAGCAGCGTAGCGGCCAGCTCCTACAATGAGCAGTTCTTC. Protein: CASSVAASSYNEQFF. The chain links TRBV9 to TRBJ2-1; no clear D gene. V was shortened by 0 bases and J by 0 bases, with 7 bases between the two germline ends. Germline V gives CDR1 SGDLS, CDR2 YYNGEE. This CDR3 spans 15 amino acids.

A note on this clonotype: In this CDR3 the conserved last residue, phenylalanine or tryptophan, is missing, so a read error is likely. CDR3 DNA: TGTGCCAGCAGTTTTCTAGCGGGGATGGAGACCCAGTACTTA. Protein sequence: CASSFLAGMETQYL. The V call is TRBV27, the J call TRBJ2-5; 9 nucleotides line up with TRBD2. CDR3 length: 14 residues. Germline assignment: CDR1 MNHEY and CDR2 SMNVEV (reference sequence). J lost 5 bases, V lost 3 bases, and 4 bases had no gene match.

This clonotype has at least ten counts. The J gene is TRBJ1-1, the V gene TRBV12-3 or TRBV12-4, with D unresolved. Trimming cost V 1 base and J 1 base, with 7 bases left between them. The CDR3 loop spans 14 amino acids. The DNA of the CDR3 is TGTGCCAGCAGTTTAGGGCCCGGGAACACTGAAGCTTTCTTT. As protein: CASSLGPGNTEAFF.

This clonotype was detected only a few times. The V call is TRBV5-1, the J call TRBJ2-1; TRBD2 matches at 7 bases. The CDR3 is 15 residues long. Germline lookup yields CDR1 SGHRS and CDR2 YFSETQ. Trimming at V came to 1 base and at J to 5 bases, leaving 6 bases not matched to a gene. CDR3 sequence: CASSLLPGGHNEQFF. In DNA form, the CDR3 reads TGCGCCAGCAGCTTGTTGCCGGGAGGTCACAATGAGCAGTTCTTC.

The chain employs TRBV5-5 and TRBJ2-5, with D possibly being TRBD2 (5 bases). The CDR3 totals 15 residues. With 4 bases removed from V and 5 bases from J, the gap between germline ends came to 18 bases. Germline assignment: CDR1 SGHKS and CDR2 YYEKEE (reference sequence). The CDR3 nucleotides are TGTGCCAGCAGCGGCGGGCAGACGACCGGTGAGACCCAGTACTTC. Translation: CASSGGQTTGETQYF. The entire variable domain, with the rest obtained from reference TRBV5-5 and TRBJ2-5, is as follows: DAGVTQSPTHLIKTRGQQVTLRCSPISGHKSVSWYQQVLGQGPQFIFQYYEKEERGRGNFPDRFSARQFPNYSSELNVNALLLGDSALYLCASSGGQTTGETQYFGPGTRLLVL.

A few counts support this clonotype. This chain links TRBV5-1 with TRBJ2-1, with a possible D match to TRBD1 (5 bases). This CDR3 has 12 residues. Germline V gives CDR1 SGHRS, CDR2 YFSETQ. The V gene lost 4 bases and the J gene lost 12 bases, with 14 bases spanning the gap. The CDR3 nucleotides are TGCGCCAGCAGCCAAGACAGCACGGCGCAGTTCTTC. It encodes CASSQDSTAQFF.

This clonotype was seen many times. The genes are TRBV27 and TRBJ2-6; 7 bases fit TRBD1. After removal of 4 bases from V and 0 bases from J, the junction contained 9 bases not matched to a gene. CDR1 and CDR2 (germline): MNHEY, SMNVEV (reference sequence). The CDR3 contains 18 residues. Here the CDR3 reads CASSSDRSRSSGANVLTF. For the CDR3, the DNA is TGTGCCAGCAGTTCGGACAGGTCAAGGTCCTCTGGGGCCAACGTCCTGACTTTC.

J is TRBJ1-2 and V is TRBV6-4; D is undetermined. This CDR3 is 16 amino acids long. V was shortened by 0 bases and J by 6 bases, with 17 bases between the two germline ends. Germline assignment: CDR1 MRHNA and CDR2 SNTAGT. The CDR3 here is CASSDSINPWPDGYTF. The CDR3 nucleotides read TGTGCCAGCAGTGACTCGATAAATCCGTGGCCGGATGGCTACACCTTC.

The chain couples TRBV19 to TRBJ1-5, with D perhaps TRBD1 (6 bases). Trimming removed 3 bases from V and 2 bases from J, with 17 bases in between. Per the germline V gene, CDR1 is LNHDA and CDR2 is SQIVND (reference sequence). The CDR3 covers 17 residues. The CDR3 DNA reads as TGTGCCAGTAGTATGTGGCGGGGGGGCGGCGGCAATCAGCCCCAGCATTTT. This translates into CASSMWRGGGGNQPQHF.

There are a few counts of this clonotype. V gene TRBV19 combines with J gene TRBJ2-7; 9 bases map to TRBD1. Germline V lookup: CDR1 LNHDA, CDR2 SQIVND (reference sequence). The CDR3 is made up of 15 amino acids. V shed 1 base, J shed 3 bases, and the junction held 4 bases outside the gene matches. The CDR3 loop reads CASSIGTGDIYEQYF. CDR3 nucleotides: TGTGCCAGTAGTATAGGGACAGGGGATATCTACGAGCAGTACTTC. Supplemented by reference TRBV19 and TRBJ2-7, the full variable domain reads DGGITQSPKYLFRKEGQNVTLSCEQNLNHDAMYWYRQDPGQGLRLIYYSQIVNDFQKGDIAEGYSVSREKKESFPLTVTSAQKNPTAFYLCASSIGTGDIYEQYFGPGTRLTVT.

This clonotype was counted a few times. The V gene is TRBV13, the J gene TRBJ2-1; 8 nucleotides align to TRBD2. CDR3 size: 16 residues. With V trimmed by 2 bases and J by 9 bases, 12 bases remained unmatched. Germline assignment: CDR1 PRHDT and CDR2 FYEKMQ (reference sequence). CDR3 DNA: TGTGCCAGCAGCTTATCGGGAGGGGTTTTGGTGAGTGAGCAGTTCTTC. Amino acid sequence: CASSLSGGVLVSEQFF. The whole variable domain, filled in from reference TRBV13 and TRBJ2-1, reads AAGVIQSPRHLIKEKRETATLKCYPIPRHDTVYWYQQGPGQDPQFLISFYEKMQSDKGSIPDRFSAQQFSDYHSELNMSSLELGDSALYFCASSLSGGVLVSEQFFGPGTRLTVL.

V and J are TRBV7-9 and TRBJ2-3; 8 bases map to TRBD1. CDR3 size: 14 residues. Per germline, CDR1 SEHNR and CDR2 FQNEAQ (reference sequence). J gave up 5 bases and V 8 bases, and 9 bases lay outside the gene matches. As DNA, the CDR3 is TGTGCCAGCTCCCCGGCAGGGGGCATAGATACGCAGTATTTT. Its translation is CASSPAGGIDTQYF.

The chain combines TRBV20-1 with TRBJ2-3; D not resolved. V lost 0 bases to trimming and J lost 2 bases, with 18 bases between them. The CDR3 length is 17 residues. Germline V gene data show CDR1 as DFQATT and CDR2 as SNEGSKA (reference sequence). This CDR3 reads CSARESGAVDYTDTQYF. The CDR3 DNA sequence: TGCAGTGCTAGAGAGTCTGGAGCCGTAGATTACACAGATACGCAGTATTTT.

This clonotype was observed a handful of times. This sequence joins TRBV9 and TRBJ2-2, with D perhaps matching TRBD1 or TRBD2 (5 bases each). The germline V gene has CDR1 SGDLS and CDR2 YYNGEE. V shed 2 bases and J shed 10 bases, with 15 bases lying between them. The CDR3 sequence is 14 residues long. The CDR3 DNA is TGTGCCAGCAGCGTTTCCGGGACGCCGGAGGAGCTGTTTTTT. It encodes CASSVSGTPEELFF.

In its sample, this clonotype was seen many times. The chain links TRBV24-1 to TRBJ2-2; 8 positions agree with TRBD1. The CDR3 extends over 16 amino acids. Germline lookup yields CDR1 KGHDR and CDR2 SFDVKD. Trimming removed 1 base from V and 5 bases from J; junction bases left unmatched: 5. The CDR3 DNA is TGTGCCACCAGTGATTTTCGGACAGGGCAAACCGGGGAGCTGTTTTTT. Translation gives CATSDFRTGQTGELFF.

This clonotype was counted a few times. The chain has TRBV29-1 and TRBJ2-7; D not resolved. Germline lookup yields CDR1 SQVTM and CDR2 ANQGSEA. The V and J ends lost 7 bases and 0 bases respectively, with 16 bases between them. The CDR3 loop spans 14 amino acids. In DNA form, the CDR3 reads TGCAGCGCTCTTCGGACCAAAGGCTCCTACGAGCAGTACTTC. It specifies CSALRTKGSYEQYF.

Ten or more counts support this clonotype. CDR3 nucleotide sequence: TGTGCCAGCAGCTTAAACAGGCGAGAGACCCAGTACTTC. This gives the protein CASSLNRRETQYF. The genes are TRBV7-2 and TRBJ2-5; perhaps TRBD1 as D (5 bases). CDR1 is SGHTA, CDR2 FQGNSA, per germline. CDR3 length: 13 amino acids. Trimming pared 2 bases from V and 4 bases from J, leaving 8 bases between.

This rearrangement joins TRBV9 to TRBJ2-1, with D tentatively TRBD2 (7 bases). Germline CDR1 is SGDLS and CDR2 is YYNGEE. CDR3 length equals 17 residues. V gave up 0 bases and J gave up 3 bases, with 16 bases separating them. The CDR3 DNA sequence: TGTGCCAGCAGCGTAGGAAGGGGGGGCCGCTACTACAATGAGCAGTTCTTC. It translates to CASSVGRGGRYYNEQFF.

On this clonotype: A much larger clone lies a single base off, so this may be a read error. The J gene is TRBJ2-1, the V gene TRBV28; D may be TRBD1 (6 bases). The J call may not be correct, given that the DNA end is closer to TRBJ2-7. Germline V gene data show CDR1 as MDHEN and CDR2 as SYDVKM. The CDR3 is 13 amino acids. The CDR3 reads CASKVRGYNEQYF. Here the CDR3 DNA reads TGTGCCAGCAAGGTCAGGGGATACAATGAGCAGTACTTC.